These T cell receptor beta chains were read from a single sample in a study of blood T cells in healthy people across ages. TCRdb re-called the 5' RACE reads through MiXCR, storing one row per CDR3 protein. The sample shows more than 700,000 distinct CDR3 sequences, about 55% of them seen only once. The material sequenced was blood. The receptors come from an elderly man in good health. Both conserved end residues are part of each CDR3.

J | V | CDR3
TRBJ2-3 | TRBV20-1 | CSASIPSGTTDTQYF
TRBJ2-7 | TRBV9 | CASSVADTSYEQYF
TRBJ1-1 | TRBV20-1 | CSASTRQLGAEAFF
- | TRBV20-1 | CSAPLAGGPNEQYF
- | TRBV7-9 | CASSSPSGRPPYEQYF
TRBJ2-7 | TRBV28 | CASSLGGSGGPYEQYF
TRBJ2-1 | TRBV5-1 | CASSLDASGGRVNEQFF
TRBJ1-5 | TRBV20-1 | CSARRTGQPQHF
TRBJ2-3 | TRBV4-2 | CASSQGLTTDTQYF
TRBJ2-1 | TRBV5-1 | CASRSGGGPYNEQFF
TRBJ2-7 | TRBV20-1 | CSALTGTAREQYF
TRBJ1-4 | TRBV12-3/TRBV12-4 | CASRTTKGTTNEKLFF
TRBJ1-2 | TRBV20-1 | CSARISTATNYGYTF
TRBJ2-3 | TRBV11-2 | CATTKNRYAYF
- | TRBV20-1 | CSARNPHGAGETQYF
TRBJ1-2 | TRBV7-9 | CASSLRQEVFGYTF
TRBJ2-7 | TRBV4-2 | CASSQGLLPELYEQYF
TRBJ2-7 | TRBV7-2 | CASSPRGGDSTYEQYF
TRBJ2-3 | TRBV20-1 | CSASPTGLSTDTQYF
TRBJ1-2 | TRBV9 | CASRNAGDGYTF
TRBJ2-1 | TRBV3-1 | CASSPNLPGVAVYNEQFF
TRBJ2-2 | TRBV5-6 | CASSLGSVRTVSGELFF
TRBJ1-1 | TRBV5-1 | CASRVGGDTEAFF
TRBJ2-2 | TRBV27 | CASSTSGRLGGELFF
TRBJ2-5 | TRBV28 | CASSLWSAQETQYF
- | TRBV7-2 | CASSLDSDLYEQYF
TRBJ2-4 | TRBV28 | CASSPNSPIQGRRQYF
TRBJ1-1 | TRBV5-1 | CASSLEGTVNTEAFF
TRBJ2-7 | TRBV5-6 | CASSRGTFYEQYF
TRBJ2-5 | TRBV5-1 | CASSLRAGGETQYF
TRBJ2-7 | TRBV7-8 | CASSLSGRTAYEQYF
TRBJ2-3 | TRBV5-1 | CASSSGGTGLSDTQYF
TRBJ2-7 | TRBV20-1 | CSAPSPDRGYEQYF
TRBJ1-1 | TRBV12-3/TRBV12-4 | CASSLPWADTFF
TRBJ2-7 | TRBV27 | CASSRAGGLFNEQYF